The 5 T cell receptor beta chains given below trace back to one sample, sequenced in a study of CD8 T cells in Susac syndrome (dated by TCRdb to between 2018 and 2020). The library relied on the immunoSEQ multiplex PCR assay. RNA was extracted using the RNeasy kit, and roughly 0.5 to 1 microgram was reverse transcribed with random hexamers. TCRdb reworked the public reads: Q25 trimming with fastp, MiXCR clone assembly, productive beta chains retained. Rows matching on CDR3 protein sequence are summarized as one entry with the most common DNA and genes. The sample table holds roughly 130,000 distinct CDR3 sequences, of which approximately 96% were seen once. The biggest ten clones account for approximately 0.11% of the sample. Sequencing was carried out using CD4+ T cells from PBMCs. The receptors stem from a human donor with multiple sclerosis.

This clonotype was seen a single time. The CDR3 sequence: CASSRAPGVQRSEAFF. CDR3 in DNA: TGTGCCAGCAGCCGTGCCCCAGGGGTCCAGCGTTCTGAAGCTTTCTTT. This chain connects TRBV12-3 or TRBV12-4 to TRBJ1-1; D possibly corresponds to TRBD1 (6 bases). The CDR3 loop spans 16 amino acids. Trimming stripped 6 bases from V and 6 bases from J, with 23 bases between.

The chain recombines TRBV23-1 with TRBJ2-3; maybe TRBD2 (5 bases). TRBV23-1 is annotated as an ORF whose role is uncertain. V shed 11 bases and J shed 2 bases, with 17 bases lying between them. The CDR3 is made up of 14 amino acids. The CDR3 sequence: CAVSSPRVTDTQYF. CDR3 nucleotide sequence: TGCGCCGTAAGCTCCCCGAGGGTCACAGATACGCAGTATTTT.

This chain connects TRBV15 to TRBJ1-2; possible D gene TRBD1, 5 bases. CDR3 length: 16 amino acids. Germline V gives CDR1 LNHNV, CDR2 YYDKDF (reference sequence). V gave up 0 bases and J gave up 8 bases, with 19 bases separating them. The CDR3 DNA reads TGTGCCACCAGCAGAGAGGCTTCGGGGGGAGTTGGCGGCTACACCTTC. It specifies CATSREASGGVGGYTF.

V is TRBV20-1 and J is TRBJ2-1, with a possible D match to TRBD2 (5 bases). V lost 0 bases to trimming and J lost 7 bases, with 10 bases between them. The germline gives CDR1 DFQATT, CDR2 SNEGSKA (reference sequence). The CDR3 consists of 13 residues. CDR3 loop: CSAREHRRNEQFF. The CDR3 bases are TGCAGTGCTAGAGAACACCGGAGGAATGAGCAGTTCTTC.

The chain uses TRBV27 and TRBJ2-7, with 7 bases fitting TRBD1. Germline V gene lookup returns CDR1 MNHEY and CDR2 SMNVEV (reference sequence). Trimming at V came to 3 bases and at J to 2 bases, leaving 4 bases not matched to a gene. The CDR3 consists of 14 residues. The CDR3 DNA follows: TGTGCCAGCAGTTTTCGGGACAGAACCTACGAGCAGTACTTC. It codes for CASSFRDRTYEQYF.